The sequence of this T cell receptor (beta chain) was determined in a study of shared clonotypes between healthy human individuals. General observations from the study: Investigators collected only blood, and repertoires in tissues likely differ. Sequencing depth was expected to influence donor clonotype sharing.

Trimming shortened V by 0 bases and J by 7 bases, and 13 bases separated the two germline ends. CDR1 and CDR2 from the germline V gene are SGDLS and YYNGEE. The CDR3 contains 14 residues. Turning to this clone: Its specificity is not known.

Study processing details: There were no quality scores in the junction-only immunoSEQ sequences, so filtering differed. Assay used: immunoSEQ multiplex PCR; TCRdb lists only in-frame clones, some missing. D and trimming come from the DNA, and the V and J calls and clone size come from that table. The sample consists of 450,000 to 550,000 clones, roughly 78% of them appearing once. The clonotype comes from a woman in her 40s in good health. Some clones in this sample may be carry-over from other donors' samples. The V gene is TRBV9, the J gene TRBJ1-1; no clear D. The sequenced sample consisted of PBMCs. The CDR3 spells CASSVVGGRGEAFF. The CDR3 region has the DNA TGTGCCAGCAGCGTAGTAGGAGGCCGGGGTGAAGCTTTCTTT.